The rows below give T cell receptor beta chains drawn from one sample of a study of long-term antiretroviral therapy in people with HIV. The protocol was immunoSEQ multiplex PCR, while the TCRdb copy is restricted to in-frame clones and leaves out a portion. Of around 20,000 clones listed, around 76% were seen once; the top ten hold 5.5% to 8%. The sample consisted of unsorted PBMCs, taken 2.2 years after starting antiretroviral therapy. The source of these receptors is a man aged 50 to 60 with HIV. The CDR3 runs from the conserved cysteine through the conserved F or W. The order of the fields is J gene, clone size, V gene, D gene, CDR3 DNA, CDR3 protein. The D gene is left open where the match is weak. Size tells how often a clone was seen (once, few, many) or the class of an expanded clone, and some rows leave it out.

j_call: TRBJ1-3
clone_size: medium-sized
v_call: TRBV6-1
d_call: -
cdr3_nt: TGTGCCAGCGGCGACGGTGCCTCTGGAAACACCATATATTTT
cdr3_aa: CASGDGASGNTIYF

j_call: TRBJ2-7
clone_size: -
v_call: TRBV14
d_call: -
cdr3_nt: TGTGCCAGCAGCCAAGATCTCGGTACCTCCTACGAGCAGTACTTC
cdr3_aa: CASSQDLGTSYEQYF

j_call: TRBJ1-1
clone_size: -
v_call: TRBV28
d_call: -
cdr3_nt: TGTGCCAGCAGTTTCCGATCAGGTTCCACTGAAGCTTTCTTT
cdr3_aa: CASSFRSGSTEAFF

j_call: TRBJ1-5
clone_size: few
v_call: TRBV2
d_call: -
cdr3_nt: TGTGCCAGCAGTGATACGGGAGGGGATCAGCCCCAGCATTTT
cdr3_aa: CASSDTGGDQPQHF

j_call: TRBJ2-5
clone_size: -
v_call: TRBV5-1
d_call: -
cdr3_nt: TGCGCCAGCAGCTTGGAGTATGGGGTTTACCAAGAGACCCAGTACTTC
cdr3_aa: CASSLEYGVYQETQYF

j_call: TRBJ2-7
clone_size: once
v_call: TRBV5-6
d_call: TRBD1
cdr3_nt: TGTGCCAGCAGCTCAGGGGGCGCGGACGAGCAGTACTTC
cdr3_aa: CASSSGGADEQYF

j_call: TRBJ2-3
clone_size: -
v_call: TRBV5-1
d_call: TRBD2
cdr3_nt: TGCGCCAGCAGCGCGACTAGCGGGAGCACAGATACGCAGTATTTT
cdr3_aa: CASSATSGSTDTQYF

j_call: TRBJ2-7
clone_size: -
v_call: TRBV5-1
d_call: -
cdr3_nt: TGCGCCAGCAGCTTAGAGGGGCGGGAGCAGTACTTC
cdr3_aa: CASSLEGREQYF

j_call: TRBJ2-1
clone_size: -
v_call: TRBV7-9
d_call: -
cdr3_nt: TGTGCCAGCAGCTTAGCCCCTTTAGCGAATGAGCAGTTCTTC
cdr3_aa: CASSLAPLANEQFF

j_call: TRBJ2-5
clone_size: -
v_call: TRBV2
d_call: TRBD2
cdr3_nt: TGTGCCAGCAGTGGGACTAGCCGGGGGGAGACCCAGTACTTC
cdr3_aa: CASSGTSRGETQYF

j_call: TRBJ2-5
clone_size: -
v_call: TRBV6-1
d_call: -
cdr3_nt: TGTGCCAGCAGTCTAAGACAGGCCCAGTACTTC
cdr3_aa: CASSLRQAQYF

j_call: TRBJ2-7
clone_size: -
v_call: TRBV19
d_call: TRBD1
cdr3_nt: TGTGCCAGTAGAAGGACAGGGGCACACGAGCAGTACTTC
cdr3_aa: CASRRTGAHEQYF

j_call: TRBJ2-1
clone_size: -
v_call: TRBV7-9
d_call: TRBD1
cdr3_nt: TGTGCCAGCAGTCGACAGGGCAGGCGGTTCTTC
cdr3_aa: CASSRQGRRFF

j_call: TRBJ2-7
clone_size: few
v_call: TRBV29-1
d_call: -
cdr3_nt: TGCAGCGTAGGTGACGGCTCCTACGAGCAGTACTTC
cdr3_aa: CSVGDGSYEQYF

j_call: TRBJ1-1
clone_size: -
v_call: TRBV7-9
d_call: -
cdr3_nt: TGTGCCAGCAGCTTAACACTGAACACTGAAGCTTTCTTT
cdr3_aa: CASSLTLNTEAFF

j_call: TRBJ2-7
clone_size: -
v_call: TRBV18
d_call: TRBD1
cdr3_nt: TGTGCCAGCTCAGGACAGGGAAGAAGCACCTACGAGCAGTACTTC
cdr3_aa: CASSGQGRSTYEQYF

j_call: TRBJ2-7
clone_size: -
v_call: TRBV19
d_call: -
cdr3_nt: TGTGCCAGTAGTATACAGGGCCCCTACGAGCAGTACTTC
cdr3_aa: CASSIQGPYEQYF